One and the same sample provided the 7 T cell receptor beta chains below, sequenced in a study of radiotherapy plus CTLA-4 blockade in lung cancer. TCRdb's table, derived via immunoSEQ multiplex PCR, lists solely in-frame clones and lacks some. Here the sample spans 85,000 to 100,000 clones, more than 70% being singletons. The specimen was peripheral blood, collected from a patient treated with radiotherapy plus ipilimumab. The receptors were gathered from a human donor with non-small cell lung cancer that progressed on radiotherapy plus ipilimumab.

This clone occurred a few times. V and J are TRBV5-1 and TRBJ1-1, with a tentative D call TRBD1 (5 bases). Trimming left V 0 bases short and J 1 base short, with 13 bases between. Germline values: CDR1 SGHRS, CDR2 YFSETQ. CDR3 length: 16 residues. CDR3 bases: TGCGCCAGCAGCTTGGTTGGGGGTCGATCGAACACTGAAGCTTTCTTT. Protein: CASSLVGGRSNTEAFF.

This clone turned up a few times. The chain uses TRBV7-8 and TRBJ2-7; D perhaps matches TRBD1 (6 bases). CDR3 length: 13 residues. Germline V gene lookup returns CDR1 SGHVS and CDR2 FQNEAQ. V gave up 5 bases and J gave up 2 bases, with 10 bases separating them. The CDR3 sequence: CASSLRGTYEQYF. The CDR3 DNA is TGTGCCAGCAGCCTCAGGGGAACCTACGAGCAGTACTTC.

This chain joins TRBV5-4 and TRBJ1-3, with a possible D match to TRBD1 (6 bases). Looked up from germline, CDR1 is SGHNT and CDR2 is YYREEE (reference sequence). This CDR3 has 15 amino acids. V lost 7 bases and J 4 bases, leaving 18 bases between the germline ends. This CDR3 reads CASALGGANGNTIYF. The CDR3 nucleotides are TGTGCCAGCGCCCTGGGGGGGGCTAACGGAAACACCATATATTTT.

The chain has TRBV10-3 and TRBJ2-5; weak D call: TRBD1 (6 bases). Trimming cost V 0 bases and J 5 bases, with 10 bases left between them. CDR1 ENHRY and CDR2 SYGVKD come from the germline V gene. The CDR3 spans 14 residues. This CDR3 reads CAISESRGGETQYF. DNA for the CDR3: TGTGCCATCAGTGAGTCCAGGGGCGGTGAGACCCAGTACTTC.

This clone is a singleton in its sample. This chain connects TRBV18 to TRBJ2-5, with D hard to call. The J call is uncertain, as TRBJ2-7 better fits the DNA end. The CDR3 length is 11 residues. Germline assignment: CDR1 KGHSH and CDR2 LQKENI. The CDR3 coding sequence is TGTGCCAGCTCACTATTAGGCGAGCAGTACTTC. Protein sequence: CASSLLGEQYF.

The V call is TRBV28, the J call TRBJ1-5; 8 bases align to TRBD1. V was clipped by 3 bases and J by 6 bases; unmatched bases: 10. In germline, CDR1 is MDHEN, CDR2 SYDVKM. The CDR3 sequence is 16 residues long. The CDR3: CASSFIPGTGSQPQHF. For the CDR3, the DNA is TGTGCCAGCAGTTTTATCCCCGGGACAGGCTCTCAGCCCCAGCATTTT.

CDR3 sequence: CASSEGPPWGRGSNQPQHF. The CDR3, as DNA: TGTGCCAGCAGTGAAGGGCCTCCCTGGGGGCGCGGGAGCAATCAGCCCCAGCATTTT. The chain recombines TRBV2 with TRBJ1-5; a possible D gene is TRBD1 (6 bases). The CDR3 spans 19 residues. CDR1 is SNHLY, CDR2 FYNNEI, per germline. The V end lost 1 base, the J end lost 1 base, and 20 bases lay between the germline ends.